This TCR beta chain was profiled in a study of response to subunit inactivated influenza vaccine. Study results and caveats: It was the authors' suggestion that each seasonal influenza vaccination recruits few new T cells.

This clonotype has just a few counts. The antigen remains undetermined. The length of the CDR3 is 13 residues. CDR1 and CDR2 from the germline V gene are SGHAT and FQNNGV. Trimming cost V 2 bases and J 6 bases; bases outside gene matches: 3. MiXCR, run by TCRdb on the RT-PCR reads, gives a single entry per CDR3 protein. This table holds about 610,000 distinct CDR3 sequences, around 15% found once. The source is a man in his forties or fifties who received an inactivated influenza vaccine. Material: PBMCs from blood, obtained less than 13 days after vaccination. The J gene is TRBJ2-7, the V gene TRBV11-2; 8 nucleotides match TRBD1. Here the CDR3 reads CASSLWTGTEQYF. In DNA form, the CDR3 reads TGTGCCAGCAGCTTATGGACAGGGACCGAGCAGTACTTC.